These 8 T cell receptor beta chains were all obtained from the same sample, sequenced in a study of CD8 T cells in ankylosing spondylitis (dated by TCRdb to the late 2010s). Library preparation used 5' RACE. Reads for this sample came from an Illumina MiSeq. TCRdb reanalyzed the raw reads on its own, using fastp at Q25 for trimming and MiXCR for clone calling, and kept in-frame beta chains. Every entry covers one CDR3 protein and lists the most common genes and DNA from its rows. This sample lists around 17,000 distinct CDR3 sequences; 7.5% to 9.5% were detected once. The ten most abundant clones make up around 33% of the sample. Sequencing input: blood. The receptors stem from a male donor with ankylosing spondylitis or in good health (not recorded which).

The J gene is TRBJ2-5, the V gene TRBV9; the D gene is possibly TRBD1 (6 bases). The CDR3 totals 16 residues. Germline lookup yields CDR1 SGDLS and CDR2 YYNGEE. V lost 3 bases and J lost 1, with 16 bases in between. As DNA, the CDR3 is TGTGCCAGCAGCGCCTATCAACAGGGTCTCCAAGAGACCCAGTACTTC. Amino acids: CASSAYQQGLQETQYF.

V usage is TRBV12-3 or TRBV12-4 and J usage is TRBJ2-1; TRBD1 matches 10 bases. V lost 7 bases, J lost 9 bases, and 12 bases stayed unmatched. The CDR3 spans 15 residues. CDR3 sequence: CASNPSDRGLGEQFF. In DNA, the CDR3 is TGTGCCAGCAACCCCTCAGACAGGGGGCTTGGTGAGCAGTTCTTC.

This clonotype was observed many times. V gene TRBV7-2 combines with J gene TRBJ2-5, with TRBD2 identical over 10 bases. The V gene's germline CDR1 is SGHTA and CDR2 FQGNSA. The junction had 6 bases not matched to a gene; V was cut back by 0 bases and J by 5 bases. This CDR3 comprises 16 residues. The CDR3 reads CASSLALGSGRETQYF. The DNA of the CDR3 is TGTGCCAGCAGCTTAGCCCTTGGTAGCGGGAGGGAGACCCAGTACTTC.

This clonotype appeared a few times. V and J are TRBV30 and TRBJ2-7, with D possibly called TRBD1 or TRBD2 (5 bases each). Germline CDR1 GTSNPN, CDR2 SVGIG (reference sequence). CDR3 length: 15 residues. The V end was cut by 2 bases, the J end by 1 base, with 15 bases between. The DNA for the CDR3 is TGTGCCTGGAGTCCCGGGACCGGTATGTCCTACGAGCAGTACTTC. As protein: CAWSPGTGMSYEQYF.

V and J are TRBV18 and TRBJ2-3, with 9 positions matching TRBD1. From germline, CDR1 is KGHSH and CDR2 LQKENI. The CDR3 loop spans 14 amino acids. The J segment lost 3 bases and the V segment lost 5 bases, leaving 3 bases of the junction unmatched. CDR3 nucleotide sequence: TGTGCCAGCTCATCCGGGACAGGGACAGATACGCAGTATTTT. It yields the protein CASSSGTGTDTQYF.

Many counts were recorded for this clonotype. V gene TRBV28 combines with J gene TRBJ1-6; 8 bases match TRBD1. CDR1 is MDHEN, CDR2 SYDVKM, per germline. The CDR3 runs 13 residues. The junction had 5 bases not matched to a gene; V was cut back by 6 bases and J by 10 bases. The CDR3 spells CASRTGVESPLHF. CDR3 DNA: TGTGCCAGCAGGACAGGGGTAGAGTCACCCCTCCACTTT.

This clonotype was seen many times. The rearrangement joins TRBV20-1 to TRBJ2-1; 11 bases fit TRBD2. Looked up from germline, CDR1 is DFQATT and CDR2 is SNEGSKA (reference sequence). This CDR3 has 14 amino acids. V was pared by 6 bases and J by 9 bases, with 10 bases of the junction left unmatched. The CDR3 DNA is TGCAGTGCCGTCCCCGGGCTAGCGGGAGGTGAGCAGTTCTTC. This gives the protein CSAVPGLAGGEQFF.

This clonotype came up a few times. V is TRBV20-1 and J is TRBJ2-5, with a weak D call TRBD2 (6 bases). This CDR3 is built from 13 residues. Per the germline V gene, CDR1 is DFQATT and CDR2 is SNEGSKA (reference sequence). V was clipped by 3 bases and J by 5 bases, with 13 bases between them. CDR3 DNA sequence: TGCAGTGCTAGCGGGCCCGCGGGGGAGACCCAGTACTTC. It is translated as CSASGPAGETQYF.